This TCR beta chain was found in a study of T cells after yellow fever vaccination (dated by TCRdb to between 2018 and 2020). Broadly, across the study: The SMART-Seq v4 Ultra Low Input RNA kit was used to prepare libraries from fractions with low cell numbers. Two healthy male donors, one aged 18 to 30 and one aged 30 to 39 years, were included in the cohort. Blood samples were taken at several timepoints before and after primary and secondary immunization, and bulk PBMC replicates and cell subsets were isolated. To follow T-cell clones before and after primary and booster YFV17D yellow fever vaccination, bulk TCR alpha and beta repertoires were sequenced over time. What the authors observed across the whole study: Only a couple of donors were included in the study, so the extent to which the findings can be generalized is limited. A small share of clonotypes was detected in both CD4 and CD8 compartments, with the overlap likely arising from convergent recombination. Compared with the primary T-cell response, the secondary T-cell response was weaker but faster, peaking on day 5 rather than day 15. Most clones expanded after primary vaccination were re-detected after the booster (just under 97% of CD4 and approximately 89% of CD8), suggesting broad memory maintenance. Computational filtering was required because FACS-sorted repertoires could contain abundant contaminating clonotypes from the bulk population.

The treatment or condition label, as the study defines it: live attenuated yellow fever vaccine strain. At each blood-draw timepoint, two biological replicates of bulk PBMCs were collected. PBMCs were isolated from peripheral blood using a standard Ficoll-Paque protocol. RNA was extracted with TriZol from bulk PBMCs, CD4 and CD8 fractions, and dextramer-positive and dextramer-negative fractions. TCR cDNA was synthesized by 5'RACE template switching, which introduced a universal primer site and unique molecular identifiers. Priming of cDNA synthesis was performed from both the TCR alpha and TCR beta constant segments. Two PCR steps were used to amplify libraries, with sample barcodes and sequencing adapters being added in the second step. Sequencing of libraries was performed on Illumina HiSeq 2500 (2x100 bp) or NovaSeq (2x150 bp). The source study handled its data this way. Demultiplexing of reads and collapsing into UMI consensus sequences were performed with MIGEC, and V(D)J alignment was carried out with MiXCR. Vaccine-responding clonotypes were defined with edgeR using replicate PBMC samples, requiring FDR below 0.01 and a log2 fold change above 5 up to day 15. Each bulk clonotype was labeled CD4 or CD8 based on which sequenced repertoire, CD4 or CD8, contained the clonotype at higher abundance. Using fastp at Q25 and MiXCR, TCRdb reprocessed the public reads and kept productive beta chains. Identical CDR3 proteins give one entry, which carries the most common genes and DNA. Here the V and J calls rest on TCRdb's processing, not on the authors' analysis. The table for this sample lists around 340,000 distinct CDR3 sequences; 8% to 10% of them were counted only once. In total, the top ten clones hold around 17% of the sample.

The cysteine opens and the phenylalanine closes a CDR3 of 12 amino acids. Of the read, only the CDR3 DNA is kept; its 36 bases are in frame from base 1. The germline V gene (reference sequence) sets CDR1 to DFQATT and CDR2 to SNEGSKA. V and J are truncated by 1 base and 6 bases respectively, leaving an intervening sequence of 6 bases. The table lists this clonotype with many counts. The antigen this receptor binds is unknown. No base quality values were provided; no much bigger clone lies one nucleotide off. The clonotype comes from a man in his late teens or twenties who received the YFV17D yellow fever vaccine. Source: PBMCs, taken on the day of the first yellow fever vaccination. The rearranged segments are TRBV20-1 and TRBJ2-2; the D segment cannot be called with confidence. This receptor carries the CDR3 CSARGWAGELFF. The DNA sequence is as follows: TGCAGTGCTAGAGGGTGGGCCGGGGAGCTGTTTTTT.